The 8 T cell receptor beta chains listed next were all sequenced from one sample in a study of T cell responses to AZD1222 COVID-19 vaccine. Libraries were prepared by immunoSEQ multiplex PCR; TCRdb keeps only in-frame clonotypes and omits some of them. The table records 140,000 to 150,000 clones, more than 85% of them present only once. Material: peripheral blood, obtained after recovery from COVID-19. The source is an adult who had recovered from COVID-19.

V is TRBV7-8 and J is TRBJ1-6, with 7 bases matching TRBD1. The trim removed 5 bases at V and 10 bases at J, leaving 14 bases unmatched. This CDR3 is 16 amino acids long. The germline gives CDR1 SGHVS, CDR2 FQNEAQ. The CDR3 loop reads CASSPRLRGGESPLHF. The CDR3 DNA reads as TGTGCCAGCAGCCCTCGTCTTCGAGGGGGCGAGTCACCCCTCCACTTT.

The chain joins TRBV7-3 to TRBJ2-3; a possible D gene is TRBD2 (6 bases). V shed 5 bases and J shed 2 bases, with 17 bases lying between them. The CDR3 has 16 residues. Germline V gene data show CDR1 as SGHTA and CDR2 as FQGTGA. This CDR3 reads CASSRKGGTATDTQYF. The CDR3 coding sequence is TGTGCCAGCAGCCGAAAGGGCGGGACCGCCACAGATACGCAGTATTTT.

J is TRBJ1-2 and V is TRBV29-1, with 9 bases aligning to TRBD1. V lost 0 bases to trimming and J lost 4 bases; unmatched junction nucleotides: 12. The CDR3 contains 17 residues. Germline CDR1 reads SQVTM; CDR2 reads ANQGSEA. As DNA, the CDR3 is TGCAGCGTTGAAGAGGGACAGGGTGGTCAGGAAGGCTATGGCTACACCTTC. It yields the protein CSVEEGQGGQEGYGYTF.

The chain employs TRBV9 and TRBJ1-1, with TRBD1 matching 8 bases. From germline, CDR1 is SGDLS and CDR2 YYNGEE. Losses at the gene ends were 0 bases for V and 1 base for J; bases not matched to a gene: 2. CDR3 length equals 15 residues. This CDR3 reads CASSVGTGTNTEAFF. The CDR3 DNA follows: TGTGCCAGCAGCGTAGGGACAGGGACGAACACTGAAGCTTTCTTT.

The chain carries TRBV18 and TRBJ1-2; D unresolved. The V gene lost 6 bases and the J gene lost 5 bases, with 13 bases spanning the gap. This CDR3 comprises 13 residues. Germline CDR1 reads KGHSH; CDR2 reads LQKENI. The CDR3 nucleotides are TGTGCCAGCTCCATGCTCGTTGATTATGGCTACACCTTC. Translating gives CASSMLVDYGYTF.

The chain employs TRBV19 and TRBJ2-6; 12 nucleotides match TRBD2. The V and J ends lost 6 bases and 3 bases, in that order; junction bases with no gene match: 6. Per the germline V gene, CDR1 is LNHDA and CDR2 is SQIVND (reference sequence). CDR3 length equals 17 residues. In DNA form, the CDR3 reads TGTGCCAGTAGAGAGACTAGCGGGAGAGGTGGGGCCAACGTCCTGACTTTC. It translates to CASRETSGRGGANVLTF. Supplemented by reference TRBV19 and TRBJ2-6, the full variable domain reads DGGITQSPKYLFRKEGQNVTLSCEQNLNHDAMYWYRQDPGQGLRLIYYSQIVNDFQKGDIAEGYSVSREKKESFPLTVTSAQKNPTAFYLCASRETSGRGGANVLTFGAGSRLTVL.

The V gene is TRBV27, the J gene TRBJ2-1; D uncertain. V was cut by 7 bases and J by 7 bases, with 14 bases left in between. This CDR3 has 13 amino acids. Germline assignment: CDR1 MNHEY and CDR2 SMNVEV (reference sequence). CDR3 nucleotide sequence: TGTGCCAGCACCCTGGGCGGACGGAATGAGCAGTTCTTC. This gives the protein CASTLGGRNEQFF.

The chain recombines TRBV5-4 with TRBJ2-2; TRBD1 is a possible D gene (5 bases). V lost 0 bases, J lost 5 bases, and 17 bases lay in between. CDR1 and CDR2 (germline): SGHNT, YYREEE (reference sequence). The CDR3 covers 17 residues. The CDR3 is CASSLATWPRGTGELFF. CDR3 coding DNA: TGTGCCAGCAGCTTGGCGACATGGCCTAGGGGAACCGGGGAGCTGTTTTTT.